This TCR beta chain is from a study of T-cell memory formation after mild COVID-19. Study in general: The TCR clusters were mostly specific to one donor.

The CDR3 loop spans 13 amino acids. With 2 bases removed from V and 1 base from J, the gap between germline ends came to 5 bases. Germline V lookup: CDR1 MGHRA, CDR2 YSYEKL. Whole-study findings and limits: Second-wave clones with a day 37 peak had unconfirmed SARS-CoV-2 specificity. A second wave expanding day 15 to 37 was CD4+-biased; contracting clones were balanced.

5'RACE with constant-segment primers yielded barcoded, UMI-tagged TCR alpha and TCR beta cDNA libraries. TCRdb recomputed calls from the 5' RACE reads with MiXCR, one row per CDR3 protein. The sample shows 300,000 to 400,000 distinct CDR3 sequences, 20% to 25% of them seen only once. Concerning this clonotype itself: The antigen remains unidentified.

This receptor was taken from an adult woman who had mild COVID-19 (a few samples of this study predate the infection). Cell type and time point are not known. The chain couples TRBV4-1 to TRBJ1-1; D is undetermined. The sequencing input was PBMCs or a T cell subset sorted from them (not recorded which). CDR3 DNA: TGCGCCAGCAGCCAAAAAGGGAACACTGAAGCTTTCTTT. It codes for CASSQKGNTEAFF.